Listed below are T cell receptor beta chains from one sample, sequenced in a study of blood T cell repertoires in COVID-19. The repertoire was sequenced with immunoSEQ multiplex PCR; TCRdb's copy has only in-frame clones and lacks some. The table shows 35,000 to 45,000 clones, with roughly 80% occurring only once. The specimen sequenced was peripheral blood. The source of these receptors is a woman of 80 years or more with acute or convalescent COVID-19. CDR3s include the opening cysteine and the closing phenylalanine or tryptophan. The order of the fields is V gene, J gene, CDR3 protein.

>TRBV7-9|TRBJ1-6
CASSFSADRSRRSSPLHF
>TRBV6-5|TRBJ1-1
CASSSYLQGNTEAFF
>TRBV7-5|TRBJ1-3
CVRSPIASGNTIYF
>TRBV15|TRBJ2-6
CATSRPPQGSGANVLTF
>TRBV7-9|TRBJ2-1
CASSPKRRISYNEQFF
>TRBV11-2|TRBJ1-2
CASSLDGVSHTF
>TRBV3-1/TRBV3-2|TRBJ2-7
CASSHVTPLGSSYEQYF
>TRBV2|TRBJ2-5
CASRTTSGRETQYF
>TRBV6-2/TRBV6-3|TRBJ2-5
CASSYTLRLEEDQETQYF
>TRBV7-9|TRBJ1-2
CASSLNRVGYTF
>TRBV7-2|TRBJ2-7
CASSLVVGLDRGTYEQYF
>TRBV11-2|TRBJ1-2
CASSPRVGANGYTF
>TRBV6-5|TRBJ2-1
CASRPGTSTYNEQFF
>TRBV15|TRBJ2-7
CATSRDLRGRGYEQYF
>TRBV7-8|TRBJ2-3
CASSSRDTLTDTQYF
>TRBV5-4|TRBJ1-2
CASSVGQGGYGYTF
>TRBV29-1|TRBJ2-7
CSVGQGGSIYEQYF
>TRBV30|TRBJ1-5
CAWGTASNQPQHF